These T cell receptor beta chains were read from a single sample in a study of T cells in Graves' hyperthyroidism and ophthalmopathy. TCRdb ran MiXCR on the multiplex PCR reads and lists one entry per CDR3 protein. Of about 840,000 distinct CDR3 sequences detected, 35% to 45% appear once; the ten largest clones hold more than 7%. The sample was blood. The receptors were sampled from a man younger than 35 with Graves' hyperthyroidism. The conserved cysteine and the conserved F or W are not part of the CDR3 here. Each record gives: J gene, V gene, D gene, CDR3 protein. A D gene is named only where the DNA matches it firmly.

>TRBJ1-4|TRBV19|NA
ASSAAINEKLS
>TRBJ2-5|TRBV9|NA
ASSFNGVKETQY
>TRBJ2-5|TRBV20-1|NA
SASSGAGGETQY
>TRBJ2-5|TRBV20-1|TRBD2
SARGLAGTQETQY
>TRBJ1-5|TRBV20-1|NA
SARDLRGGGIQPQH
>TRBJ1-2|TRBV9|NA
ASSAGSGHYGYT
>TRBJ2-5|TRBV15|NA
ATEGEETQY
>TRBJ1-1|TRBV29-1|TRBD1
SVEWTGSNTEAF
>TRBJ2-5|TRBV7-2|NA
ASSPSGELEIQY
>TRBJ1-6|TRBV15|TRBD1
ATSRGTGNSPLH
>TRBJ1-1|TRBV6-6|NA
ASRRGSDGNTEAF
>TRBJ1-3|TRBV7-2|NA
ASSLGPAGSGNTIY
>TRBJ2-7|TRBV2|NA
ASSELEDATYEQY
>TRBJ2-5|TRBV9|TRBD2
ASSQRTSGRAQETQY
>TRBJ2-7|TRBV5-1|NA
ASSLDIHEQY
>TRBJ2-5|TRBV4-1|TRBD2
ASSQVGLSKETQY
>TRBJ2-7|TRBV29-1|TRBD2
SGMKGGASGKGEQY